What follows describes a single TCR beta chain. Attached unique molecular identifiers marked individual cDNA molecules. One entry per CDR3 protein results from TCRdb running MiXCR on the 5' RACE reads. The table lists tens of thousands of distinct CDR3 sequences, less than 5.5% of them singletons. The data originate from a study of early T cells in non-severe SARS-CoV-2 infection. In the study overall: Unpaired chains resulted from sequencing bulk RNA of unsorted whole blood.

From germline, CDR1 is SGHVS and CDR2 FNYEAQ. This CDR3 has 13 residues. J lost 7 bases, V lost 10 bases, and 8 bases had no gene match. The chain combines TRBV7-6 with TRBJ2-7, with 12 bases fitting TRBD2. The receptor was derived from an adult who was a healthcare worker with PCR-confirmed SARS-CoV-2 infection or an uninfected control (not recorded which). The sequenced sample consisted of whole blood. CDR3: CATSSGTSGEQYF. The DNA for the CDR3 is TGTGCCACCTCATCGGGGACTAGCGGGGAGCAGTACTTC.